The 23 T cell receptor beta chains in this list originate from one sample, sequenced in a study of shared clonotypes between healthy human individuals. Libraries were prepared by immunoSEQ multiplex PCR; TCRdb keeps only in-frame clonotypes and omits some of them. The sample lists 800,000 to 1,200,000 clones, about four fifths occurring once. The sequenced sample was memory CD4+ T cells from PBMCs. The subset here: CD45RA-negative fraction. The receptors were gathered from a man aged 18 to 29 in good health. Some clones in this sample may be carry-over from other donors' samples.

This chain links TRBV30 with TRBJ1-1; possibly TRBD1 for D (5 bases). Germline V gene lookup returns CDR1 GTSNPN and CDR2 SVGIG (reference sequence). This CDR3 is 18 amino acids long. V dropped 4 bases and J dropped 5 bases, with 29 bases sitting between them. CDR3 nucleotide sequence: TGTGCCTGGACCACCCCCTGGGGCCAGGCTGGATCCTTGACTGAAGCTTTCTTT. Protein sequence: CAWTTPWGQAGSLTEAFF.

The rearrangement uses TRBV5-1 and TRBJ2-6, with D perhaps assigned TRBD1 or TRBD2 (5 bases each). The germline V and J ends were trimmed by 3 bases and 0 bases, with 19 bases remaining between them. This CDR3 is built from 19 residues. Germline lookup yields CDR1 SGHRS and CDR2 YFSETQ. Here the CDR3 reads CASSWDGPDTNSGANVLTF. CDR3 nucleotide sequence: TGCGCCAGCAGCTGGGACGGACCGGACACAAACTCTGGGGCCAACGTCCTGACTTTC. The variable domain in full, with the rest retrieved from reference TRBV5-1 and TRBJ2-6, is KAGVTQTPRYLIKTRGQQVTLSCSPISGHRSVSWYQQTPGQGLQFLFEYFSETQRNKGNFPGRFSGRQFSNSRSEMNVSTLELGDSALYLCASSWDGPDTNSGANVLTFGAGSRLTVL.

The chain employs TRBV28 and TRBJ2-6; D is perhaps TRBD1 (5 bases). Per the germline V gene, CDR1 is MDHEN and CDR2 is SYDVKM. V lost 4 bases, J lost 4 bases, and 11 bases lay in between. CDR3 length equals 15 residues. The CDR3 region is CASSSRVLGANVLTF. The CDR3 DNA reads as TGTGCCAGCAGTTCCAGGGTTCTGGGGGCCAACGTCCTGACTTTC. The full variable domain, rest sourced from reference TRBV28 and TRBJ2-6, is DVKVTQSSRYLVKRTGEKVFLECVQDMDHENMFWYRQDPGLGLRLIYFSYDVKMKEKGDIPEGYSVSREKKERFSLILESASTNQTSMYLCASSSRVLGANVLTFGAGSRLTVL.

The CDR3 DNA reads as TGTGCCAGCACCGGTGGGGGGCCTGAAAAACTGTTTTTT. Protein product: CASTGGGPEKLFF. The J gene is TRBJ1-4, the V gene TRBV2; weak D call: TRBD1 (6 bases). Trimming took off 7 bases at V and 7 bases at J, with 13 bases between the two ends. CDR1 SNHLY and CDR2 FYNNEI come from the germline V gene. This CDR3 comprises 13 residues.

This clone was seen more than once but under ten times. The gene calls are TRBV30 and TRBJ1-4; TRBD1 might be the D (5 bases). CDR1 and CDR2 from the germline V gene are GTSNPN and SVGIG (reference sequence). Trimming cost V 2 bases and J 7 bases, with 14 bases left between them. CDR3 length equals 14 residues. CDR3 sequence: CAWSPQGGSEKLFF. The CDR3 DNA follows: TGTGCCTGGAGTCCCCAGGGAGGAAGTGAAAAACTGTTTTTT.

The chain links TRBV6-1 to TRBJ2-7; 7 bases align to TRBD2. In germline, CDR1 is MNHNS, CDR2 SASEGT. Trimming took 6 bases from V and 2 from J; bases not matched to a gene: 4. This CDR3 has 13 amino acids. CDR3 nucleotides: TGTGCCAGCAGCCCCGGGGGGACCTACGAGCAGTACTTC. Protein: CASSPGGTYEQYF.

Note on this clone: At the DNA level, this CDR3 is encoded by other sequences in the same sample as well. The chain employs TRBV6-5 and TRBJ1-1; D not resolved. The CDR3 sequence is 13 residues long. V gave up 6 bases and J gave up 6 bases, with 14 bases separating them. Germline V gives CDR1 MNHEY, CDR2 SVGAGI. In nucleotides, the CDR3 is TGTGCCAGCAGATCATCAGGTATCGCTGAAGCTTTCTTT. It translates to CASRSSGIAEAFF.

V and J are TRBV7-7 and TRBJ1-3, with unresolved D. This CDR3 spans 15 amino acids. Germline lookup yields CDR1 SSHAT and CDR2 FNYEAQ (reference sequence). Trimming pared 4 bases from V and 0 bases from J, leaving 10 bases between. The CDR3: CASSSSSGSGNTIYF. The CDR3 DNA reads TGTGCCAGCAGCTCATCCTCGGGCTCTGGAAACACCATATATTTT.

This clone showed up just a few times. This rearrangement joins TRBV28 to TRBJ2-3; 7 bases align to TRBD2. J lost 4 bases, V lost 4 bases, and 14 bases had no gene match. This CDR3 is 17 amino acids long. The germline CDR1 and CDR2 sequences are MDHEN and SYDVKM. The DNA of the CDR3 is TGTGCCAGCAGTTGGGGTCTTGGGAGGGGTGACGCAGATACGCAGTATTTT. Translating gives CASSWGLGRGDADTQYF.

The genes are TRBV6-1 and TRBJ2-7, with 9 bases lining up with TRBD2. V shed 4 bases, J shed 6 bases, and the junction held 10 bases outside the gene matches. Germline-derived CDR1 and CDR2 are MNHNS and SASEGT. The CDR3 length is 15 residues. The CDR3 DNA is TGTGCCAGCAGTGTTGTTGTAGCGGGAGTTAGCGAGCAGTACTTC. As protein: CASSVVVAGVSEQYF.

This chain joins TRBV28 and TRBJ2-5; TRBD2 aligns across 11 bases. V dropped 3 bases and J dropped 5; count of bases not matched to a gene: 5. The CDR3 is 15 residues long. Germline V lookup: CDR1 MDHEN, CDR2 SYDVKM. CDR3 nucleotides: TGTGCCAGCAGTTTCCCTAGCGGGAGGTTCGAGACCCAGTACTTC. Its translation: CASSFPSGRFETQYF.

The sample holds a few counts of this clone. The chain couples TRBV28 to TRBJ1-1; D call uncertain. V was pared by 5 bases and J by 5 bases, with 15 bases between. The V gene's germline CDR1 is MDHEN and CDR2 SYDVKM. CDR3 length equals 14 residues. The CDR3 sequence is CASSGPQRGTEAFF. The CDR3 DNA sequence: TGTGCCAGCAGTGGTCCCCAGAGAGGGACTGAAGCTTTCTTT.

V gene TRBV10-3 combines with J gene TRBJ2-3; D unclear. Trimming pared 2 bases from V and 8 bases from J, leaving 8 bases between. Germline V lookup: CDR1 ENHRY, CDR2 SYGVKD. The CDR3 consists of 12 residues. CDR3 in DNA: TGTGCCATCAGTGAGGCGGCAGCTACGCAGTATTTT. Translation gives CAISEAAATQYF.

This chain joins TRBV20-1 and TRBJ1-5; no clear D gene. Germline V gene lookup returns CDR1 DFQATT and CDR2 SNEGSKA (reference sequence). Trimming removed 3 bases at V and 8 bases at J, with 8 bases between. This CDR3 has 11 amino acids. The CDR3 here is CSARETEPQHF. In DNA, the CDR3 is TGCAGTGCTAGGGAGACGGAGCCCCAGCATTTT.

The chain is built from TRBV2 and TRBJ2-7; 9 positions match TRBD1. This CDR3 comprises 17 residues. V was pared by 6 bases and J by 2 bases, with 14 bases of the junction left unmatched. The germline V gene encodes CDR1 SNHLY and CDR2 FYNNEI. CDR3 DNA: TGTGCCAGCAGGGAGGACAGGGGATTGGGGATTACCTACGAGCAGTACTTC. As protein: CASREDRGLGITYEQYF.

The table lists this clone with a count of one. The rearrangement joins TRBV5-1 to TRBJ1-3; no clear D. V lost 2 bases to trimming and J lost 0 bases, with 12 bases between them. The CDR3 loop spans 16 amino acids. The germline gives CDR1 SGHRS, CDR2 YFSETQ. The CDR3 loop is CASSLLGWDSGNTIYF. CDR3 DNA sequence: TGCGCCAGCAGCTTACTCGGTTGGGACTCTGGAAACACCATATATTTT.

This clone appeared once. This chain uses TRBV6-1 with TRBJ1-4; D perhaps matches TRBD1 (5 bases). The V gene's germline CDR1 is MNHNS and CDR2 SASEGT. The CDR3 runs to 15 residues. Trimming cost V 2 bases and J 5 bases, with 12 bases left between them. CDR3 sequence (DNA): TGTGCCAGCAGTGAAAAGAGGGGACTCAATGAAAAACTGTTTTTT. This encodes CASSEKRGLNEKLFF.

Here the CDR3 reads CASSPRGYQETQYF. CDR3 bases: TGTGCCAGCAGCCCCCGGGGATACCAAGAGACCCAGTACTTC. The genes are TRBV5-5 and TRBJ2-5; weak D call: TRBD2 (5 bases). V gave up 4 bases and J gave up 0 bases, with 10 bases separating them. There are 14 residues in the CDR3. Germline loops: CDR1 SGHKS, CDR2 YYEKEE (reference sequence).

The chain is built from TRBV7-2 and TRBJ2-7; D may correspond to TRBD1 or TRBD2 (6 bases each). Looked up from germline, CDR1 is SGHTA and CDR2 is FQGNSA. V was shortened by 3 bases and J by 6 bases, with 15 bases between the two germline ends. The CDR3 extends over 14 amino acids. The CDR3 reads CASSLPTRGVEQYF. The CDR3 nucleotides are TGTGCCAGCAGCTTGCCAACAAGGGGGGTCGAGCAGTACTTC.

V and J are TRBV5-4 and TRBJ1-2, with 8 bases identical to TRBD1. Germline V lookup: CDR1 SGHNT, CDR2 YYREEE (reference sequence). The junction had 19 bases not matched to a gene; V was cut back by 4 bases and J by 8 bases. The CDR3 totals 17 residues. In DNA form, the CDR3 reads TGTGCCAGCAGCCAACCAATAGGGATGACAGGGGAGGGCGGCTACACCTTC. Residues: CASSQPIGMTGEGGYTF.

V and J are TRBV4-2 and TRBJ1-4; TRBD1 matches at 8 bases. The CDR3 has 16 amino acids. V lost 4 bases and J lost 4; bases outside the gene matches: 8. CDR1 is LGHNA and CDR2 is YNFKEQ in the germline V gene. The chain's CDR3 is CASSPWAGTGNEKLFF. CDR3 sequence (DNA): TGTGCCAGCAGCCCTTGGGCCGGGACAGGTAATGAAAAACTGTTTTTT.

This clone was recorded once. The chain employs TRBV7-2 and TRBJ2-3; TRBD1 matches at 9 bases. The V gene end was trimmed by 3 bases and the J gene end by 1 base; junction bases not matched to a gene: 2. The CDR3 has 15 residues. The germline gives CDR1 SGHTA, CDR2 FQGNSA. For the CDR3, the DNA is TGTGCCAGCAGCTTTTACAGGGGGCGCACAGATACGCAGTATTTT. Protein sequence: CASSFYRGRTDTQYF.

The rearrangement uses TRBV7-8 and TRBJ2-2; 9 bases are a match to TRBD2. The trim removed 1 base at V and 1 base at J, leaving 4 bases unmatched. The CDR3 is 17 residues long. Germline V gene data show CDR1 as SGHVS and CDR2 as FQNEAQ. The CDR3 sequence: CASSLVSSGMNTGELFF. CDR3 sequence (DNA): TGTGCCAGCAGCTTAGTTTCTAGCGGGATGAACACCGGGGAGCTGTTTTTT.